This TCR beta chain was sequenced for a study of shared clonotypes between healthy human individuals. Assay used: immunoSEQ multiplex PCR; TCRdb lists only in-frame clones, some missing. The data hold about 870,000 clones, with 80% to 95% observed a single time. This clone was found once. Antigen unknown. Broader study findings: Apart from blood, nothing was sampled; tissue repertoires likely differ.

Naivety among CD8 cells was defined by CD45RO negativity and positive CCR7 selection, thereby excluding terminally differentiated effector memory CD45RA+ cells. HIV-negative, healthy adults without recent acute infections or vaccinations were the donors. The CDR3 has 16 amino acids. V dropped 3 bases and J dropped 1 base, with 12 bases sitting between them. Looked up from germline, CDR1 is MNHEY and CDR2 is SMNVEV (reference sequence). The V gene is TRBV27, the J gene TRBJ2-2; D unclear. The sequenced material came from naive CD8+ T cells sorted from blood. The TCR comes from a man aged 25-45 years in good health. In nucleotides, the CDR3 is TGTGCCAGCAGTTTTAGGGCCATCCAGAACACCGGGGAGCTGTTTTTT. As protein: CASSFRAIQNTGELFF.